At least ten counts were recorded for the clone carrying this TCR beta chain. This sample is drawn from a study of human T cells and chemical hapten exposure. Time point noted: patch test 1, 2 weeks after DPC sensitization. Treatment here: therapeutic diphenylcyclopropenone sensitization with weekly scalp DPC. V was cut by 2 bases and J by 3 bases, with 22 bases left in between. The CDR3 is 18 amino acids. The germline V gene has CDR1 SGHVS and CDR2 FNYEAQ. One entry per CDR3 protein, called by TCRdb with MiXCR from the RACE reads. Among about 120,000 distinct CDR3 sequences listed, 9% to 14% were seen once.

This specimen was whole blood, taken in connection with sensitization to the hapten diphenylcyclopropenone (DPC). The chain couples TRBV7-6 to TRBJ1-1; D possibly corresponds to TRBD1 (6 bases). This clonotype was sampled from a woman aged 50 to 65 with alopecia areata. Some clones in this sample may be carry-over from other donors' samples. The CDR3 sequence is CASSLSGGLSSGYTEAFF. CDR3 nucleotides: TGTGCCAGCAGCTTAAGCGGGGGGCTTTCTTCCGGGTACACTGAAGCTTTCTTT.